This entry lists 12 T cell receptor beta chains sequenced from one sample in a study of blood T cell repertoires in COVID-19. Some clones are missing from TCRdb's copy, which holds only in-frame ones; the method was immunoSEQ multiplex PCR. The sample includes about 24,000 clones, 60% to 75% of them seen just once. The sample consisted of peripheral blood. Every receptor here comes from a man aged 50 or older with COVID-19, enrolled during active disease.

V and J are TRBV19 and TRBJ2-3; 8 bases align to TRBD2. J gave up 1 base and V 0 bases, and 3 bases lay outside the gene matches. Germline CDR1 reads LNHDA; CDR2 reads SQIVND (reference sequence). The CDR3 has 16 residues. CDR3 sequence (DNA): TGTGCCAGTAGTATAGATAAGACTAGCGGCACAGATACGCAGTATTTT. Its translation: CASSIDKTSGTDTQYF.

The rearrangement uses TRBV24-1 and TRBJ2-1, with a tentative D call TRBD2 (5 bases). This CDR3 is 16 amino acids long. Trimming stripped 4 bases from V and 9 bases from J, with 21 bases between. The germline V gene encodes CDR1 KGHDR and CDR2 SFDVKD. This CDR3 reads CATSDLGTRGRVEQFF. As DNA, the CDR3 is TGTGCCACCAGTGACCTCGGAACTAGAGGTAGGGTTGAGCAGTTCTTC.

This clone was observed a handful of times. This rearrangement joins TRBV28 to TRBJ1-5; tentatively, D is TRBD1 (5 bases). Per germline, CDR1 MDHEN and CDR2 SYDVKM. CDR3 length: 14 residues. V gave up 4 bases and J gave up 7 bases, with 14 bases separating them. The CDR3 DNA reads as TGTGCCAGCAGTTCCGGAAACAGGCTACAGCCCCAGCATTTT. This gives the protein CASSSGNRLQPQHF. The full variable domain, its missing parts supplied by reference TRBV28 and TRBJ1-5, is DVKVTQSSRYLVKRTGEKVFLECVQDMDHENMFWYRQDPGLGLRLIYFSYDVKMKEKGDIPEGYSVSREKKERFSLILESASTNQTSMYLCASSSGNRLQPQHFGDGTRLSIL.

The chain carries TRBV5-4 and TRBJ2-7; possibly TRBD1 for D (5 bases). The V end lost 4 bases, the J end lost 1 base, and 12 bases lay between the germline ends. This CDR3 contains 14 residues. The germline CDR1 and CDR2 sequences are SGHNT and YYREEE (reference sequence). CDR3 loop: CASSTNTGSYEQYF. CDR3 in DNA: TGTGCCAGCAGCACCAATACAGGTTCCTACGAGCAGTACTTC.

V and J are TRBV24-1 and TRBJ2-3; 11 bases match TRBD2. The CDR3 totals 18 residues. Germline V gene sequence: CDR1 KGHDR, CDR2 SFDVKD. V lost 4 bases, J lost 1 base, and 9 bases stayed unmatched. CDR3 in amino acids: CATSDHPTSGGRTDTQYF. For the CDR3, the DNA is TGTGCCACCAGTGACCACCCTACTAGCGGGGGCCGCACAGATACGCAGTATTTT.

CDR3 protein: CASGPQGGYGQPQHF. For the CDR3, the DNA is TGTGCTAGTGGTCCACAGGGGGGGTATGGTCAGCCCCAGCATTTT. The gene calls are TRBV12-5 and TRBJ1-5, with 8 nucleotides matching TRBD1. After removal of 5 bases from V and 6 bases from J, the junction contained 9 bases not matched to a gene. CDR3 length: 15 residues. Germline-derived CDR1 and CDR2 are LGHNT and FRNRAP. Based on the CDR3 plus reference TRBV12-5 and TRBJ1-5, the full variable domain is DARVTQTPRHKVTEMGQEVTMRCQPILGHNTVFWYRQTMMQGLELLAYFRNRAPLDDSGMPKDRFSAEMPDATLATLKIQPSEPRDSAVYFCASGPQGGYGQPQHFGDGTRLSIL.

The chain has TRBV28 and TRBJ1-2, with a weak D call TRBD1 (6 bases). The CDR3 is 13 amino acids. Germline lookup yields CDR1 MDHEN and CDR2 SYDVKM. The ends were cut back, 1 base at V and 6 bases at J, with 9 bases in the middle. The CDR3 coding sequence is TGTGCCAGCAGTTTATCAGGGGTGGATGGCTACACCTTC. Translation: CASSLSGVDGYTF.

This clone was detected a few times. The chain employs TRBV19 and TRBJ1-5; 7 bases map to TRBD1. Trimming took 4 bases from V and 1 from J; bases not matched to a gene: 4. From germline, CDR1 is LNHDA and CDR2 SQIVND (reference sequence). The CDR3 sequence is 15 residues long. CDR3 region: CASSTGTASNQPQHF. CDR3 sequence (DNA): TGTGCCAGTAGTACCGGGACAGCCAGCAATCAGCCCCAGCATTTT.

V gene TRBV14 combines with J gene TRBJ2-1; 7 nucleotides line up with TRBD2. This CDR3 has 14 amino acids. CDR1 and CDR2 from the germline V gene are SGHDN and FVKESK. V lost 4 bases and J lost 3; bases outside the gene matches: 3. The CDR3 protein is CASSPRTSYNEQFF. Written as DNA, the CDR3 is TGTGCCAGCAGCCCTCGGACTAGCTACAATGAGCAGTTCTTC. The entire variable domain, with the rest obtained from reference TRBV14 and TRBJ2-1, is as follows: EAGVTQFPSHSVIEKGQTVTLRCDPISGHDNLYWYRRVMGKEIKFLLHFVKESKQDESGMPNNRFLAERTGGTYSTLKVQPAELEDSGVYFCASSPRTSYNEQFFGPGTRLTVL.

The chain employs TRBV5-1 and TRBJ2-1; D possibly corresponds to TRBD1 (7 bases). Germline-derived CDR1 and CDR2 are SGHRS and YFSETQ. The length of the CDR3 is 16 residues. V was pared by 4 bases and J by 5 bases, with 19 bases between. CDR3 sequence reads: CASSPGGGGADNEQFF. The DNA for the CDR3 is TGCGCCAGCAGCCCCGGTGGAGGGGGCGCTGACAATGAGCAGTTCTTC.

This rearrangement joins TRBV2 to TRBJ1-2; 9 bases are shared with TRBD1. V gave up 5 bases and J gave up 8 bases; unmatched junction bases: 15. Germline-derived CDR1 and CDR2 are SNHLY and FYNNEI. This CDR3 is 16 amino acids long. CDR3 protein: CASSNRRPGQGGGYTF. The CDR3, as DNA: TGTGCCAGCAGTAATCGTCGTCCGGGACAGGGTGGCGGCTACACCTTC. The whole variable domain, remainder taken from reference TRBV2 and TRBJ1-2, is EPEVTQTPSHQVTQMGQEVILRCVPISNHLYFYWYRQILGQKVEFLVSFYNNEISEKSEIFDDQFSVERPDGSNFTLKIRSTKLEDSAMYFCASSNRRPGQGGGYTFGSGTRLTVV.

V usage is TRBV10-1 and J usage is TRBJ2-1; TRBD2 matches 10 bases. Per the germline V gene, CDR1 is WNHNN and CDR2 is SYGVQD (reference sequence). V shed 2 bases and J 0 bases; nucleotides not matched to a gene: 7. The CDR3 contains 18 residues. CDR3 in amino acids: CASSEGSGGPRSYNEQFF. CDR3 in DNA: TGCGCCAGCAGTGAGGGTAGCGGGGGGCCTCGCTCCTACAATGAGCAGTTCTTC.